This TCR beta chain was observed in a study of shared clonotypes between healthy human individuals. Profiling relied on immunoSEQ multiplex PCR, and the TCRdb table lists in-frame clones only, not all of them. The data contain about 800,000 clones, 95% to 97% of them singletons. Naive CD8 isolation took CD45RO-negative cells positively selected for CCR7 and excluded terminally differentiated effector memory CD45RA+ cells. Study-wide findings and caveats: In general, naive subsets displayed greater estimated richness than memory subsets did.

Points on this clone: Its target is not known.

CDR1 is SGHAT and CDR2 is FQNNGV in the germline V gene. V dropped 1 base and J dropped 4 bases, with 7 bases sitting between them. The CDR3 consists of 13 residues. The V gene is TRBV11-2, the J gene TRBJ1-1; D is ambiguous. The specimen was naive CD8+ T cells sorted from blood. The receptor comes from a man aged 30 to 45 in good health. CDR3: CASSLAKSTEAFF. The DNA for the CDR3 is TGTGCCAGCAGCTTAGCAAAGAGCACTGAAGCTTTCTTT.